Presented here are 26 T cell receptor beta chains from one specimen sequenced in a study of cytomegalovirus exposure and HLA in healthy donors. Primers: 60 Vbeta forward and 13 Jbeta reverse. Sequencing used immunoSEQ multiplex PCR; TCRdb keeps in-frame clones, though not all of them. The sample yields 150,000 to 200,000 clones, about 80% seen once. Sequencing was performed on PBMCs. These receptors were taken from a woman aged 40 to 50 in good health and CMV-seronegative.

This clone occurred once. Distinct nucleotide sequences in the sample also encode this CDR3. The chain combines TRBV19 with TRBJ1-5; maybe TRBD1 (5 bases). Germline CDR1 is LNHDA and CDR2 is SQIVND (reference sequence). CDR3 length equals 15 residues. Trimming removed 2 bases from V and 6 bases from J, with 14 bases in between. This chain's CDR3 is CASSILQGASQPQHF. The CDR3 bases are TGTGCCAGTAGTATATTACAAGGGGCCAGTCAGCCCCAGCATTTT.

The CDR3 region is CASTMTSEGSYEQYF. In DNA form, the CDR3 reads TGTGCCAGCACCATGACTTCGGAGGGCTCCTACGAGCAGTACTTC. V usage is TRBV2 and J usage is TRBJ2-7, with a possible D match to TRBD2 (6 bases). CDR3 length: 15 residues. V lost 7 bases to trimming and J lost 0 bases, with 16 bases between them. Germline CDR1 is SNHLY and CDR2 is FYNNEI. Filled out from reference TRBV2 and TRBJ2-7, the complete variable domain reads EPEVTQTPSHQVTQMGQEVILRCVPISNHLYFYWYRQILGQKVEFLVSFYNNEISEKSEIFDDQFSVERPDGSNFTLKIRSTKLEDSAMYFCASTMTSEGSYEQYFGPGTRLTVT.

DNA for the CDR3: TGTGCCGCCGGGAGACAGATCGAAGCTTTCTTT. Translated: CAAGRQIEAFF. The V gene is TRBV7-9, the J gene TRBJ1-1; tentatively, D is TRBD1 (5 bases). The germline V gene has CDR1 SEHNR and CDR2 FQNEAQ (reference sequence). The CDR3 is made up of 11 amino acids. Trimming cost V 11 bases and J 8 bases, with 15 bases left between them.

The chain links TRBV28 to TRBJ2-2; a possible D gene is TRBD1 (5 bases). The V and J ends lost 5 bases and 7 bases respectively, with 20 bases between them. Germline assignment: CDR1 MDHEN and CDR2 SYDVKM. The CDR3 runs 16 residues. The chain's CDR3 is CASSPPTAMRLGELFF. CDR3 DNA: TGTGCCAGCAGTCCCCCGACAGCTATGAGACTCGGGGAGCTGTTTTTT.

The chain is built from TRBV11-2 and TRBJ1-1; the D is unclear. V lost 1 base, J lost 1 base, and 7 bases lay in between. The CDR3 is made up of 14 amino acids. Looked up from germline, CDR1 is SGHAT and CDR2 is FQNNGV. The CDR3 loop reads CASSLGGRNTEAFF. DNA of the CDR3: TGTGCCAGCAGCTTAGGAGGGCGGAACACTGAAGCTTTCTTT. The full variable domain, rest sourced from reference TRBV11-2 and TRBJ1-1, is EAGVAQSPRYKIIEKRQSVAFWCNPISGHATLYWYQQILGQGPKLLIQFQNNGVVDDSQLPKDRFSAERLKGVDSTLKIQPAKLEDSAVYLCASSLGGRNTEAFFGQGTRLTVV.

This clone was picked up one time. The chain couples TRBV6-5 to TRBJ2-5, with TRBD1 matching 7 bases. The CDR3 sequence is 14 residues long. The V gene end was trimmed by 6 bases and the J gene end by 5 bases; junction bases not matched to a gene: 9. Germline V gives CDR1 MNHEY, CDR2 SVGAGI. CDR3 sequence (DNA): TGTGCCAGCAGGGGCACAGGGGAAGGGGAGACCCAGTACTTC. It yields the protein CASRGTGEGETQYF.

This CDR3 reads CASSLAGREEGYTF. The CDR3 nucleotides are TGTGCCAGCAGCTTGGCCGGGCGGGAGGAAGGCTACACCTTC. The J gene is TRBJ1-2, the V gene TRBV5-4; D gene ambiguous. CDR1 SGHNT and CDR2 YYREEE come from the germline V gene (reference sequence). Deletions cut 0 bases from V and 8 bases from J, with 14 bases between. This CDR3 has 14 residues.

Remarks on this clone: Other DNA sequences in this specimen translate into the identical CDR3. The chain employs TRBV30 and TRBJ1-1; D not resolved. Trimming cost V 2 bases and J 3 bases, with 7 bases left between them. The CDR3 is 12 amino acids. Looked up from germline, CDR1 is GTSNPN and CDR2 is SVGIG (reference sequence). CDR3 sequence reads: CAWSSQDTEAFF. Here the CDR3 DNA reads TGTGCCTGGAGTTCCCAGGACACTGAAGCTTTCTTT.

J is TRBJ2-7 and V is TRBV7-9; 8 positions agree with TRBD1. The V and J ends lost 2 bases and 1 base, in that order; junction bases with no gene match: 1. The CDR3 runs to 14 residues. CDR1 SEHNR and CDR2 FQNEAQ come from the germline V gene (reference sequence). The CDR3 sequence: CASSLRDRSYEQYF. The CDR3 coding sequence is TGTGCCAGCAGCTTAAGGGACAGGTCCTACGAGCAGTACTTC.

The table lists this clone with a few counts. V is TRBV28 and J is TRBJ2-2, with a possible D match to TRBD2 (5 bases). There are 14 residues in the CDR3. Germline lookup yields CDR1 MDHEN and CDR2 SYDVKM. V dropped 6 bases and J dropped 13 bases, with 21 bases sitting between them. For the CDR3, the DNA is TGTGCCAGCAGCGGGAATCTCGGGCACTTCGGGCTGTTTTTT. Translation: CASSGNLGHFGLFF.

This clone was seen just once. The DNA of the CDR3 is TGTGCCAGCAGTTACGCAGGGCTAAACACTGAAGCTTTCTTT. This encodes CASSYAGLNTEAFF. The J gene is TRBJ1-1, the V gene TRBV6-6, with a weak D call TRBD1 (5 bases). Trimming took off 2 bases at V and 2 bases at J, with 9 bases between the two ends. This CDR3 is 14 amino acids long. Germline CDR1 and CDR2: MNHNY and SVGAGI (reference sequence).

The chain has TRBV29-1 and TRBJ1-4, with 9 bases matching TRBD1. The CDR3 totals 12 residues. Germline values: CDR1 SQVTM, CDR2 ANQGSEA. The trim removed 6 bases at V and 6 bases at J, leaving 2 bases unmatched. CDR3 coding DNA: TGCAGCGTCCGGACAGGGGATGAAAAACTGTTTTTT. Encoded protein: CSVRTGDEKLFF.

This clone showed up just once. The chain links TRBV19 to TRBJ2-3; TRBD1 is a possible D gene (6 bases). Trimming stripped 4 bases from V and 3 bases from J, with 11 bases between. The CDR3 extends over 14 amino acids. CDR1 and CDR2 (germline): LNHDA, SQIVND (reference sequence). Here the CDR3 reads CASSTGDGTDTQYF. CDR3 in DNA: TGTGCCAGTAGTACAGGGGATGGAACAGATACGCAGTATTTT.

The rearrangement uses TRBV5-4 and TRBJ2-1; 11 bases align to TRBD2. The CDR3 spans 17 residues. CDR1 and CDR2 from the germline V gene are SGHNT and YYREEE (reference sequence). After removal of 3 bases from V and 4 bases from J, the junction contained 9 bases not matched to a gene. The CDR3 region has the DNA TGTGCCAGCAGCTCAACCCCGGGACTAGCGGTTTACAATGAGCAGTTCTTC. It codes for CASSSTPGLAVYNEQFF.

J is TRBJ2-1 and V is TRBV30, with D maybe TRBD2 (6 bases). Trimming removed 0 bases from V and 5 bases from J, with 20 bases in between. Per the germline V gene, CDR1 is GTSNPN and CDR2 is SVGIG (reference sequence). CDR3 size: 17 residues. CDR3 loop: CAWSVRGKRAQNNEQFF. CDR3 bases: TGTGCCTGGAGTGTACGAGGGAAGCGGGCCCAAAACAATGAGCAGTTCTTC.

The V and J genes are TRBV11-1 and TRBJ2-7; 7 bases line up with TRBD1. The V gene end was trimmed by 2 bases and the J gene end by 5 bases; junction bases not matched to a gene: 3. The CDR3 is made up of 13 amino acids. Germline V gene data show CDR1 as SGHAT and CDR2 as FQDESV (reference sequence). CDR3 in DNA: TGTGCCAGCAGCTTAAACAGGGGCAACGAGCAGTACTTC. Encoded protein: CASSLNRGNEQYF.

The rearrangement links TRBV5-1 to TRBJ2-7, with a weak D call TRBD1 (6 bases). The CDR3 length is 14 residues. V gave up 0 bases and J gave up 5 bases, with 12 bases separating them. Per germline, CDR1 SGHRS and CDR2 YFSETQ. The CDR3 sequence is CASSLVPGDHEQYF. CDR3 nucleotides: TGCGCCAGCAGCTTGGTGCCAGGGGACCACGAGCAGTACTTC. Full variable domain (remainder filled in from reference TRBV5-1 and TRBJ2-7): KAGVTQTPRYLIKTRGQQVTLSCSPISGHRSVSWYQQTPGQGLQFLFEYFSETQRNKGNFPGRFSGRQFSNSRSEMNVSTLELGDSALYLCASSLVPGDHEQYFGPGTRLTVT.

The table lists this clone with a count of one. The V and J genes are TRBV25-1 and TRBJ2-7; D might be TRBD1 (6 bases). Trimming took 6 bases from V and 0 from J, leaving 21 bases between them. Germline CDR1 and CDR2: MGHDK and SYGVNS. CDR3 size: 17 residues. CDR3 protein: CASRPNPGTLGSYEQYF. The CDR3 DNA follows: TGTGCCAGCAGGCCAAATCCCGGGACACTTGGCTCCTACGAGCAGTACTTC.

The rearrangement links TRBV5-8 to TRBJ2-1, with 7 positions matching TRBD1. The germline V gene has CDR1 SGHTS and CDR2 YDEGEE. CDR3 length equals 16 residues. V lost 4 bases and J lost 0; bases outside the gene matches: 7. CDR3 amino acids: CASSVGQVSSYNEQFF. The CDR3 region has the DNA TGTGCCAGCAGCGTTGGACAGGTCAGCTCCTACAATGAGCAGTTCTTC. The whole variable domain, remainder taken from reference TRBV5-8 and TRBJ2-1, is EAGVTQSPTHLIKTRGQQATLRCSPISGHTSVYWYQQALGLGLQFLLWYDEGEERNRGNFPPRFSGRQFPNYSSELNVNALELEDSALYLCASSVGQVSSYNEQFFGPGTRLTVL.

This chain joins TRBV7-9 and TRBJ1-1; 7 positions match TRBD1. This CDR3 is built from 13 residues. Germline CDR1 reads SEHNR; CDR2 reads FQNEAQ (reference sequence). With V trimmed by 0 bases and J by 10 bases, 5 bases remained unmatched. CDR3 amino acids: CASSLAPGQRAFF. The CDR3, as DNA: TGTGCCAGCAGCTTAGCCCCGGGACAGAGAGCTTTCTTT.

The chain joins TRBV30 to TRBJ1-4; D perhaps matches TRBD1 (5 bases). CDR1 and CDR2 from the germline V gene are GTSNPN and SVGIG (reference sequence). This CDR3 is 18 amino acids long. V was clipped by 6 bases and J by 5 bases, with 28 bases between them. The CDR3 sequence is CACRDARPGGGRNEKLFF. The CDR3 region has the DNA TGTGCCTGTCGTGACGCGCGACCTGGGGGGGGTCGCAATGAAAAACTGTTTTTT.

This clone was picked up one time. This chain uses TRBV28 with TRBJ2-7; 7 nucleotides agree with TRBD2. Germline CDR1 reads MDHEN; CDR2 reads SYDVKM. The CDR3 loop spans 14 amino acids. The junction had 3 bases not matched to a gene; V was cut back by 1 base and J by 3 bases. The CDR3 region has the DNA TGTGCCAGCAGTTTATTAGCGGGCTTCTACGAGCAGTACTTC. Amino acid sequence: CASSLLAGFYEQYF.

The J gene is TRBJ1-2, the V gene TRBV5-6; D remains ambiguous. The CDR3 length is 14 residues. Germline CDR1 SGHDT, CDR2 YYEEEE. The V end was cut by 4 bases, the J end by 0 bases, with 10 bases between. In nucleotides, the CDR3 is TGTGCCAGCAGCCCCCCTGGAGCTAACTATGGCTACACCTTC. It is translated as CASSPPGANYGYTF.

The chain uses TRBV27 and TRBJ2-7; 9 bases align to TRBD1. J lost 5 bases, V lost 6 bases, and 14 bases had no gene match. Germline assignment: CDR1 MNHEY and CDR2 SMNVEV (reference sequence). The CDR3 is made up of 16 amino acids. CDR3 protein: CASSATPGTGLNEQYF. The CDR3 nucleotides read TGTGCCAGCAGCGCTACCCCCGGGACAGGGTTAAACGAGCAGTACTTC.

The chain couples TRBV9 to TRBJ1-5, with 7 bases fitting TRBD1. The CDR3 sequence is 15 residues long. CDR1 SGDLS and CDR2 YYNGEE come from the germline V gene. Unmatched junction bases numbered 6, after V lost 3 bases and J lost 3 bases. The CDR3 coding sequence is TGTGCCAGCAGCGAAACAGGGGACCCCAATCAGCCCCAGCATTTT. Amino acids: CASSETGDPNQPQHF. Complete variable domain (other parts from reference TRBV9 and TRBJ1-5): DSGVTQTPKHLITATGQRVTLRCSPRSGDLSVYWYQQSLDQGLQFLIQYYNGEERAKGNILERFSAQQFPDLHSELNLSSLELGDSALYFCASSETGDPNQPQHFGDGTRLSIL.

The V call is TRBV28, the J call TRBJ2-1; D may be TRBD1 (6 bases). Germline V gene sequence: CDR1 MDHEN, CDR2 SYDVKM. This CDR3 comprises 16 residues. Trimming pared 5 bases from V and 3 bases from J, leaving 17 bases between. CDR3 sequence reads: CASSPLVWTDYNEQFF. DNA of the CDR3: TGTGCCAGCAGTCCGCTAGTCTGGACAGACTACAATGAGCAGTTCTTC. The full variable domain, completed using reference TRBV28 and TRBJ2-1, is DVKVTQSSRYLVKRTGEKVFLECVQDMDHENMFWYRQDPGLGLRLIYFSYDVKMKEKGDIPEGYSVSREKKERFSLILESASTNQTSMYLCASSPLVWTDYNEQFFGPGTRLTVL.